The present T cell receptor (beta chain) was sequenced within a study of Ad26.COV2.S vaccination and SARS-CoV-2 variants. Libraries were prepared by immunoSEQ multiplex PCR; TCRdb keeps only in-frame clonotypes and omits some of them. This sample has fewer than 400,000 clones, with about 88% found just once. Sample treatment: around 19 received Ad26.COV2.S at low or high dose, single or two shots; roughly five received placebo; per-sample allocation not given. Collection of samples fell on day 63 after the first vaccine or placebo injection. Study outcomes and limitations: It is possible that the TCR breadth and depth analyses underestimated the total T cell responses. Spike-specific TCR breadth ran higher among vaccine recipients than placebo recipients.

As concerns this clone: What it recognizes is unknown.

This TCR was recovered from a person aged 18 to 59 who received the Ad26.COV2.S COVID-19 vaccine or a placebo. This sample comprised peripheral blood, obtained in a trial of Ad26.COV2.S vaccine versus placebo.

This chain's CDR3 is CASSLLDNSYEQYF. CDR3 coding DNA: TGTGCCAGCAGCCTACTGGACAACTCCTACGAGCAGTACTTC. The chain is built from TRBV28 and TRBJ2-7; maybe TRBD1 (5 bases). V was shortened by 6 bases and J by 0 bases, with 12 bases between the two germline ends. CDR1 and CDR2 (germline): MDHEN, SYDVKM. The CDR3 runs to 14 residues.